These T cell receptor beta chains were read from a single sample in a study of shared clonotypes between healthy human individuals. The table came from immunoSEQ multiplex PCR; TCRdb's copy has only in-frame clones and leaves some out. The table records more than 550,000 clones, approximately 77% of them present only once. The sequenced sample was memory CD4+ T cells sorted from blood. These receptor sequences come from a woman aged 25 to 39 in good health. The CDR3 runs from the conserved cysteine through the conserved F or W. The D gene is left open where the match is weak. Rows give clone size only sometimes, using once, few, many, or a class for an expanded clone.

TRBJ1-2	TRBV30	12	-	-	CAWSPGGYGYTF	TGTGCCTGGAGCCCGGGGGGATATGGCTACACCTTC
TRBJ2-1	TRBV27	11	-	-	CASSWRNEQFF	TGTGCCAGCAGTTGGAGAAATGAGCAGTTCTTC
TRBJ2-3	TRBV4-1	14	-	-	CASSQVGGPDTQYF	TGCGCCAGCAGCCAGGTAGGGGGGCCAGATACGCAGTATTTT
TRBJ1-5	TRBV7-2	16	TRBD1	-	CASSSGTGGLHQPQHF	TGTGCCAGCAGCTCTGGGACAGGGGGCCTGCATCAGCCCCAGCATTTT
TRBJ2-7	TRBV28	15	-	-	CASSLYLSDAYEQYF	TGTGCCAGCAGCCTCTACCTCTCGGACGCCTACGAGCAGTACTTC
TRBJ2-7	TRBV2	16	-	-	CASSEEAPGLSYEQYF	TGTGCCAGCAGTGAAGAGGCCCCGGGGTTATCCTACGAGCAGTACTTC
TRBJ2-7	TRBV5-1	18	-	once	CASSLFSGSRVNSYEQYF	TGCGCCAGCAGCTTGTTTTCCGGTTCTAGGGTAAACTCCTACGAGCAGTACTTC
TRBJ1-2	TRBV18	16	TRBD1	-	CASSPPATGGSGGYTF	TGTGCCAGCTCACCACCGGCGACAGGGGGCAGCGGTGGCTACACCTTC
TRBJ1-1	TRBV7-3	14	-	few	CASSPSAQITEAFF	TGTGCCAGCAGCCCCTCGGCCCAGATCACTGAAGCTTTCTTT
TRBJ1-5	TRBV6-1	15	-	few	CASQRGDNSNQPQHF	TGTGCCAGTCAACGGGGGGATAATAGCAATCAGCCCCAGCATTTT
TRBJ1-3	TRBV28	18	TRBD1	-	CASSLPLVQGAAGNTIYF	TGTGCCAGCAGTTTACCCCTCGTACAGGGGGCTGCTGGAAACACCATATATTTT
TRBJ2-3	TRBV7-2	15	-	-	CASSSPGLYTDTQYF	TGTGCCAGCAGCTCACCGGGACTTTACACAGATACGCAGTATTTT
TRBJ2-1	TRBV7-2	13	TRBD2	-	CASSFAGRVEQFF	TGTGCCAGCAGCTTTGCAGGGAGGGTTGAGCAGTTCTTC
TRBJ2-1	TRBV19	14	TRBD2	many	CASSISLAGNEQFF	TGTGCCAGTAGTATTTCCCTAGCGGGGAATGAGCAGTTCTTC
TRBJ2-7	TRBV19	15	TRBD1	-	CASSIGTGEAYEQYF	TGTGCCAGTAGTATCGGGACAGGGGAGGCCTACGAGCAGTACTTC
TRBJ2-7	TRBV2	14	TRBD1	few	CASSPDRGRYEQYF	TGTGCCAGCTCCCCGGACAGGGGTAGGTACGAGCAGTACTTC
TRBJ2-7	TRBV30	15	-	-	CAWSVKQIGAHEQYF	TGTGCCTGGAGTGTAAAGCAAATAGGGGCCCACGAGCAGTACTTC
TRBJ2-3	TRBV29-1	15	-	few	CSVEDEWPSTDTQYF	TGCAGCGTTGAAGACGAGTGGCCGAGCACAGATACGCAGTATTTT
TRBJ2-6	TRBV10-3	15	TRBD2	-	CAILAYISGANVLTF	TGTGCCATACTAGCGTACATCTCTGGGGCCAACGTCCTGACTTTC
TRBJ1-5	TRBV19	17	TRBD1	-	CASRPLDRGHSNQPQHF	TGTGCCAGTAGACCTCTAGACAGGGGCCATAGCAATCAGCCCCAGCATTTT
TRBJ2-7	TRBV4-2	16	TRBD2	-	CASSQVGLAGGWEQYF	TGTGCCAGCAGCCAAGTAGGCCTAGCGGGAGGTTGGGAGCAGTACTTC
TRBJ2-1	TRBV6-6	13	TRBD2	few	CASGGRVIDEQFF	TGTGCCAGCGGTGGGAGGGTCATAGATGAGCAGTTCTTC
TRBJ2-7	TRBV7-2	14	-	-	CASTTGVAFGEQYF	TGTGCCAGCACCACCGGGGTAGCGTTTGGTGAGCAGTACTTC
TRBJ2-1	TRBV5-4	14	-	-	CASSLRRQDNEQFF	TGTGCCAGCAGCTTGAGGCGCCAGGACAATGAGCAGTTCTTC
TRBJ1-1	TRBV5-1	13	TRBD1	-	CASSNGQVTEAFF	TGCGCCAGCAGCAACGGACAGGTCACTGAAGCTTTCTTT
TRBJ2-1	TRBV10-3	18	TRBD2	-	CAISSSDRAGLSYNEQFF	TGTGCCATCAGTTCCTCAGATCGAGCGGGACTCTCCTACAATGAGCAGTTCTTC
TRBJ1-2	TRBV7-9	13	-	-	CASSPREGYGYTF	TGTGCCAGCAGCCCCCGGGAGGGCTATGGCTACACCTTC
TRBJ2-7	TRBV19	15	TRBD2	-	CASSLGLAATYEQYF	TGTGCCAGTAGTTTGGGACTAGCGGCGACCTACGAGCAGTACTTC
TRBJ2-3	TRBV19	13	-	-	CATDTGTTDTQYF	TGTGCCACTGACACGGGCACCACAGATACGCAGTATTTT
TRBJ2-1	TRBV28	18	TRBD1	-	CASSPYDPTGGSYNEQFF	TGTGCCAGCAGCCCCTATGATCCGACAGGGGGGTCCTACAATGAGCAGTTCTTC
TRBJ2-1	TRBV14	15	TRBD2	-	CASSPPGLAGVGEFF	TGTGCCAGCAGCCCTCCGGGACTAGCGGGAGTTGGGGAGTTCTTC
TRBJ2-7	TRBV6-1	15	TRBD2	few	CASSEENSGSHEQYF	TGTGCCAGCAGTGAAGAAAATAGCGGGAGCCACGAGCAGTACTTC
TRBJ2-2	TRBV7-9	17	TRBD2	-	CASSSTSATLNTGELFF	TGTGCCAGCAGCTCCACTAGCGCCACCCTTAACACCGGGGAGCTGTTTTTT
TRBJ2-2	TRBV2	15	-	few	CASSQFVATPGELFF	TGTGCCAGCAGTCAGTTCGTGGCTACACCCGGGGAGCTGTTTTTT
TRBJ2-3	TRBV11-2	15	TRBD2	-	CASSLFSGGTDTQYF	TGTGCCAGCAGCTTATTTAGCGGGGGCACAGATACGCAGTATTTT
TRBJ1-3	TRBV7-9	17	TRBD1	-	CASSLGQGGFSGNTIYF	TGTGCCAGCAGCCTAGGACAGGGAGGTTTCTCTGGAAACACCATATATTTT
TRBJ2-7	TRBV29-1	13	-	-	CSVAGTQGNEQYF	TGCAGCGTTGCCGGGACCCAAGGGAACGAGCAGTACTTC
TRBJ2-7	TRBV5-4	18	TRBD2	-	CASSLRTSGRAMRSEQYF	TGTGCCAGCAGCTTGAGGACTAGCGGGAGGGCCATGCGAAGCGAGCAGTACTTC
TRBJ2-2	TRBV7-8	16	-	many	CASSSAPGGYTGELFF	TGTGCCAGCAGCTCCGCGCCTGGGGGCTACACCGGGGAGCTGTTTTTT
TRBJ2-7	TRBV7-9	15	-	-	CASSLGSHRPYEQYF	TGTGCCAGCAGCTTAGGCTCTCACAGACCCTACGAGCAGTACTTC
TRBJ1-2	TRBV18	14	-	-	CASSPKGQPYGYTF	TGTGCCAGCTCACCTAAGGGCCAACCCTATGGCTACACCTTC